This is a list of T cell receptor beta chains from one sample in a study of T cells in Graves' hyperthyroidism and ophthalmopathy. MiXCR, run by TCRdb on the multiplex PCR reads, gives a single entry per CDR3 protein. The sample has fewer than 550,000 distinct CDR3 sequences; more than 15% are singletons. Input material: blood. These TCRs come from a woman between 18 and 30 years old with Graves' hyperthyroidism. Both conserved end residues are part of each CDR3. The order of the fields is D gene, clone size, V gene, J gene, CDR3 DNA, CDR3 protein. A D gene is named only where the DNA matches it firmly. Some rows mark clone size as missing; the rest say once, few, many or name a class of expanded clone.

TRBD2	many	TRBV10-3	TRBJ2-7	TGTGCCATCAAGACTAGCGGGGGGAGGATCTACGAGCAGTACTTC	CAIKTSGGRIYEQYF
TRBD1	many	TRBV12-3/TRBV12-4	TRBJ1-1	TGTGCCAGCAGTTTATTGTTTACGGGGACAGGGAATACTGAAGCTTTCTTT	CASSLLFTGTGNTEAFF
NA	many	TRBV18	TRBJ2-1	TGTGCCAGCTCCAATAGCGTTTCCTCCTACAATGAGCAGTTCTTC	CASSNSVSSYNEQFF
NA	NA	TRBV20-1	TRBJ1-3	TGCAGTGCTACCCCGACGGTCCGGTCCGGAAACACCATATATTTT	CSATPTVRSGNTIYF
NA	few	TRBV12-3/TRBV12-4	TRBJ2-2	TGTGCCAGCAGGGGGAGAGGGGAGCTGTTTTTT	CASRGRGELFF
NA	many	TRBV7-8	TRBJ1-1	TGTGCCAGCAGCCCTGAGGTGGGGAGTGAAGCTTTCTTT	CASSPEVGSEAFF
TRBD1	many	TRBV12-3/TRBV12-4	TRBJ1-6	TGTGCCAGCAGCCCCCAGGGGGGAGGTTCACCCCTCCACTTT	CASSPQGGGSPLHF
TRBD1	many	TRBV20-1	TRBJ2-2	TGCAGTGCTAGGTCGGGACAGGTGGAGACCGGGGAGCTGTTTTTT	CSARSGQVETGELFF
TRBD1	NA	TRBV27	TRBJ1-6	TGTGCCAGCAGTTCGGAGACAGGGGGGAGTTCACCCCTCCACTTT	CASSSETGGSSPLHF
NA	many	TRBV28	TRBJ2-3	TGTGCCAGCAGTGAGGTGGAATGGGGCAGTTCAGATACGCAGTATTTT	CASSEVEWGSSDTQYF
TRBD1	NA	TRBV28	TRBJ2-6	TGTGCCAGCAGTTTAAACGCTCCGGGACAGGGATCTGGGGCCAACGTCCTGACTTTC	CASSLNAPGQGSGANVLTF
TRBD1	many	TRBV12-3/TRBV12-4	TRBJ2-2	TGTGCCAGCAGACTTCAGACAGGGGGCAAGGCCGGGGAGCTGTTTTTT	CASRLQTGGKAGELFF
TRBD2	many	TRBV30	TRBJ2-3	TGTGCCTGGAATAGCGGGAGGACCTACACAGATACGCAGTATTTT	CAWNSGRTYTDTQYF
NA	many	TRBV4-1	TRBJ1-5	TGCGCCAGCAGCCAAGGGCTTTCGGGGGGCAATCAGCCCCAGCATTTT	CASSQGLSGGNQPQHF
TRBD1	many	TRBV11-3	TRBJ2-3	TGTGCCAGCAGCCAGGGGGCCTCAGATACGCAGTATTTT	CASSQGASDTQYF
NA	many	TRBV7-9	TRBJ2-1	TGTGCCAGCAGCCTAGGGGCCGCGCTGAGAAGTGAGCAGTTCTTC	CASSLGAALRSEQFF
TRBD2	NA	TRBV6-9	TRBJ2-7	TGTGCCAGCAGTTCTACTAGCGGGAGGACCTACGAGCAGTACTTC	CASSSTSGRTYEQYF
TRBD1	many	TRBV2	TRBJ2-7	TGTGCAACCCAGGGGACAGGGGCCTACGAGCAGTACTTC	CATQGTGAYEQYF
NA	NA	TRBV4-1	TRBJ1-3	TGCGCCAGCAGCCAAACGGGCAGGGGACAAGGGAACTCTGGAAACACCATATATTTT	CASSQTGRGQGNSGNTIYF